This T cell receptor beta chain was documented in a study of molecular identifiers for immune sequencing clone quantification. Overall study: In replicates, RNA from approximately 20,000 or 100,000 naive CD8 cells was divided five ways and four parts were sequenced.

This clonotype is medium-sized. TCRdb used MiXCR to reprocess the PCR reads, holding one entry per CDR3 protein. The sample yields 100,000 or so distinct CDR3 sequences, less than 35% seen once. In germline, CDR1 is MNHNY, CDR2 SVGAGI (reference sequence). The CDR3 runs to 13 residues. Trimming removed 2 bases from V and 2 bases from J, with 7 bases in between. Libraries used about 19,000 to 1,100,000 sorted naive CD8 T cells and 10%, 30% or 50% RNA input. The TCR sequence derives from a human donor in good health. Some libraries in this study had Jurkat cell RNA spiked in. The material sequenced was naive CD8+ T cells from blood, with Jurkat cell RNA spiked in. Subset noted: FACS-sorted CD8+CD4-CCR7+CD45RA+ naive T cells. The chain recombines TRBV6-6 with TRBJ2-7, with no clear D. The CDR3 is CASSYRTAYEQYF. CDR3 bases: TGTGCCAGCAGTTACCGGACGGCCTACGAGCAGTACTTC.